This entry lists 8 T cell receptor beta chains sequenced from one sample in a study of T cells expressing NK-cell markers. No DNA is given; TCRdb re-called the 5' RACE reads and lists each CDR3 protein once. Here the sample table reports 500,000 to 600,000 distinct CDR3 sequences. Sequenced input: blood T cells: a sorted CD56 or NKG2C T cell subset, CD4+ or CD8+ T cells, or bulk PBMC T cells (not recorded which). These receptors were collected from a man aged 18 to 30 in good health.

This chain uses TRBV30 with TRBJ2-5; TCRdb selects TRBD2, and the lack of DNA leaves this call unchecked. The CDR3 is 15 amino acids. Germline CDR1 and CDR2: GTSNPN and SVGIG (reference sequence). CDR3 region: CAWSTGTSGVETQYF.

CDR3 residues: CASSLGVTSGETRQFF. The chain recombines TRBV5-1 with TRBJ2-1; with no DNA, the TCRdb D assignment of TRBD2 cannot be verified. Germline V gene lookup returns CDR1 SGHRS and CDR2 YFSETQ. CDR3 length: 16 amino acids. The full variable domain, completed using reference TRBV5-1 and TRBJ2-1, is KAGVTQTPRYLIKTRGQQVTLSCSPISGHRSVSWYQQTPGQGLQFLFEYFSETQRNKGNFPGRFSGRQFSNSRSEMNVSTLELGDSALYLCASSLGVTSGETRQFFGPGTRLTVL.

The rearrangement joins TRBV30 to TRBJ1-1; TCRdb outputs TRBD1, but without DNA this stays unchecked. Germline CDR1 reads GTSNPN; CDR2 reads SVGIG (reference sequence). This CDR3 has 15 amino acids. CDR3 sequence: CAWSNQGAVGTEAFF.

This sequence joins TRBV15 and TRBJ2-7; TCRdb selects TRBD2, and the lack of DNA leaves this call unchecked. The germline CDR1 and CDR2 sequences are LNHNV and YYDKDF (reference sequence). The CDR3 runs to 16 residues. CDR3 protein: CATSRDRARGAYEQYF.

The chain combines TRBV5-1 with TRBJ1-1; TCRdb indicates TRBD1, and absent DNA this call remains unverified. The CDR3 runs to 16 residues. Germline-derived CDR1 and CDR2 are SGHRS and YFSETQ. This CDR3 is CASSWGQNRLYTEAFF.

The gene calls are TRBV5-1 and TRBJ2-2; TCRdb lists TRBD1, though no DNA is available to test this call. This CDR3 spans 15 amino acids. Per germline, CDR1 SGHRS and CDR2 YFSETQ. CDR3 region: CASRPDRIDTGELFF.

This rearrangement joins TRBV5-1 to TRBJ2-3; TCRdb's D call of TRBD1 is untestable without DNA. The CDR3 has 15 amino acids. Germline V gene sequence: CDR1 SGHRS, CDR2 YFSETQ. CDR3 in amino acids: CASSLIRDITDTQYF.

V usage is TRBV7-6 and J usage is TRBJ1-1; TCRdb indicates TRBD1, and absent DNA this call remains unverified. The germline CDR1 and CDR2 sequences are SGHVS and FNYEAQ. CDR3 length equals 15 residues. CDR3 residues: CASSLYQGENTEAFF.